The 11 T cell receptor beta chains given below trace back to one sample, sequenced in a study of cytomegalovirus exposure and HLA in healthy donors. Measured with immunoSEQ multiplex PCR; TCRdb has only the in-frame clones, and not every one. The sample has under 150,000 clones, more than 75% seen once. Sequencing input: PBMCs. These receptors were collected from a man between 18 and 29 years old in good health and CMV-seropositive.

The rearrangement links TRBV30 to TRBJ1-6; perhaps TRBD1 as D (6 bases). The germline V gene has CDR1 GTSNPN and CDR2 SVGIG (reference sequence). This CDR3 region has 12 residues. V was trimmed by 5 bases and J by 12 bases, leaving 14 bases between them. This CDR3 is CAWADSRRPLHF. Written as DNA, the CDR3 is TGTGCCTGGGCGGACAGTCGAAGACCCCTCCACTTT.

V usage is TRBV2 and J usage is TRBJ1-5; 8 positions agree with TRBD1. The CDR3 is 15 amino acids. Trimming took 5 bases from V and 2 from J; bases not matched to a gene: 5. Germline V gene lookup returns CDR1 SNHLY and CDR2 FYNNEI. This CDR3 reads CASSPQGVGNQPQHF. The CDR3 bases are TGTGCCAGCAGTCCACAGGGGGTCGGCAATCAGCCCCAGCATTTT.

The chain links TRBV9 to TRBJ1-2, with 7 bases identical to TRBD1. The CDR3 extends over 14 amino acids. Trimming cost V 3 bases and J 6 bases; bases outside gene matches: 8. Germline CDR1 and CDR2: SGDLS and YYNGEE. CDR3 region: CASSATAGTDGYTF. Here the CDR3 DNA reads TGTGCCAGCAGCGCAACCGCGGGGACAGATGGCTACACCTTC.

This clone was detected a few times. One end of the junction does not line up with germline, which may come from a read error. The V call is TRBV5-1, the J call TRBJ1-2; possible D gene TRBD1, 6 bases. This CDR3 contains 14 residues. In germline, CDR1 is SGHRS, CDR2 YFSETQ. CDR3 region: CASSLDRVNSGYTF. In nucleotides, the CDR3 is TGCGCCAGCAGCTTGGACAGGGTGAACTCTGGCTACACCTTC.

The chain has TRBV4-1 and TRBJ2-7, with TRBD1 as a possible D gene (7 bases). Germline loops: CDR1 MGHRA, CDR2 YSYEKL. V shed 5 bases and J shed 6 bases, with 11 bases lying between them. This CDR3 comprises 12 residues. CDR3 DNA: TGCGCCAGCAGCTTTCAGGGGGGCGAGCAGTACTTC. It translates to CASSFQGGEQYF.

The CDR3 nucleotides read TGTGCCAGCAGCTCACGACAGCGCTACGAGCAGTACTTC. Amino acids: CASSSRQRYEQYF. This chain connects TRBV11-3 to TRBJ2-7, with D maybe TRBD1 (5 bases). CDR3 size: 13 residues. Germline V gene sequence: CDR1 SGHNT, CDR2 YENEEA. Trimming took off 4 bases at V and 3 bases at J, with 10 bases between the two ends.

The chain joins TRBV30 to TRBJ2-3; possibly TRBD2 for D (7 bases). CDR3 length equals 16 residues. Trimming removed 3 bases at V and 6 bases at J, with 22 bases between. In germline, CDR1 is GTSNPN, CDR2 SVGIG (reference sequence). The CDR3 DNA is TGTGCCTGGAGCACCGGGACGGGGGGCCAGCTGGATACGCAGTATTTT. This gives the protein CAWSTGTGGQLDTQYF.

The rearrangement joins TRBV25-1 to TRBJ1-3; D not certain. The CDR3 covers 12 residues. V lost 7 bases, J lost 0 bases, and 4 bases lay in between. Per the germline V gene, CDR1 is MGHDK and CDR2 is SYGVNS. The CDR3: CASTSSGNTIYF. For the CDR3, the DNA is TGTGCCAGCACCAGCTCTGGAAACACCATATATTTT. Full variable domain (outside the CDR3, taken from reference TRBV25-1 and TRBJ1-3): EADIYQTPRYLVIGTGKKITLECSQTMGHDKMYWYQQDPGMELHLIHYSYGVNSTEKGDLSSESTVSRIRTEHFPLTLESARPSHTSQYLCASTSSGNTIYFGEGSWLTVV.

The chain employs TRBV6-1 and TRBJ1-1, with a weak D call TRBD1 (5 bases). The germline V and J ends were trimmed by 10 bases and 4 bases, with 19 bases remaining between them. Germline-derived CDR1 and CDR2 are MNHNS and SASEGT. The CDR3 runs 14 residues. The CDR3 here is CATEEGQVGTEAFF. Here the CDR3 DNA reads TGTGCCACCGAGGAGGGGCAGGTAGGCACTGAAGCTTTCTTT.

The chain has TRBV10-3 and TRBJ1-1; 8 nucleotides align to TRBD1. V gave up 6 bases and J gave up 1 base; unmatched junction bases: 4. CDR1 and CDR2 from the germline V gene are ENHRY and SYGVKD. This CDR3 region has 14 residues. The CDR3 DNA reads as TGTGCCATCAGAAGACAGGGGCAGAACACTGAAGCTTTCTTT. Amino acids: CAIRRQGQNTEAFF.

The V gene is TRBV5-1, the J gene TRBJ2-3, with TRBD1 identical over 12 bases. Germline values: CDR1 SGHRS, CDR2 YFSETQ. V was clipped by 3 bases and J by 5 bases; unmatched bases: 7. This CDR3 has 16 residues. The chain's CDR3 is CASSWGQGARGDTQYF. In nucleotides, the CDR3 is TGCGCCAGCAGCTGGGGACAGGGGGCGCGGGGAGATACGCAGTATTTT.